One sample yielded the 14 T cell receptor beta chains listed below, sequenced in a study of OX40 agonist ivuxolimab in advanced cancers. Only in-frame clones appear in the TCRdb table, and some are missing; sequencing was by immunoSEQ multiplex PCR. The data hold about 83,000 clones, with approximately 90% observed a single time. The input for sequencing was CD4+ or CD8+ T cells sorted from blood, taken in a trial of the OX40 agonist ivuxolimab. The receptors here all came from an adult with an advanced solid tumor such as melanoma, head and neck, liver or kidney cancer.

This chain links TRBV7-3 with TRBJ2-5; 14 bases are shared with TRBD2. CDR1 is SGHTA, CDR2 FQGTGA, per germline. This CDR3 contains 18 residues. V lost 5 bases and J lost 0; bases outside the gene matches: 8. The CDR3 region is CASSPGLAGVMYQETQYF. The CDR3 region has the DNA TGTGCCAGCAGCCCGGGACTAGCGGGGGTTATGTACCAAGAGACCCAGTACTTC.

This CDR3 is CASSLGDPRIQYF. The CDR3 DNA follows: TGTGCCAGCAGCTTAGGCGACCCACGCATTCAGTACTTC. V is TRBV7-8 and J is TRBJ2-4; D gene uncertain. The CDR3 length is 13 residues. Germline CDR1 SGHVS, CDR2 FQNEAQ. Trimming took off 1 base at V and 9 bases at J, with 10 bases between the two ends.

The chain combines TRBV21-1 with TRBJ2-2. TRBV21-1 has pseudogene status. This CDR3 spans 9 amino acids. The CDR3 DNA reads as TGTGCCAGCAGCCGGGAGCTGTTTTTT. Protein sequence: CASSRELFF.

The rearrangement uses TRBV5-6 and TRBJ1-1; D unclear. This CDR3 spans 14 amino acids. Germline values: CDR1 SGHDT, CDR2 YYEEEE. Trimming removed 0 bases at V and 1 base at J, with 7 bases between. In DNA form, the CDR3 reads TGTGCCAGCAGCTTGGCCCTACAGAACACTGAAGCTTTCTTT. Its translation is CASSLALQNTEAFF.

The chain employs TRBV4-1 and TRBJ2-7; D uncertain. CDR1 is MGHRA, CDR2 YSYEKL, per germline. V was pared by 0 bases and J by 6 bases, with 21 bases between. The CDR3 runs 17 residues. CDR3 loop: CASSQDLKELVVFEQYF. In DNA form, the CDR3 reads TGCGCCAGCAGCCAAGACCTGAAAGAACTCGTAGTGTTCGAGCAGTACTTC.

This clone came up a few times. V is TRBV27 and J is TRBJ1-1; D not resolved. Looked up from germline, CDR1 is MNHEY and CDR2 is SMNVEV (reference sequence). The CDR3 length is 17 residues. V was shortened by 1 base and J by 1 base, with 16 bases between the two germline ends. The CDR3 region has the DNA TGTGCCAGCAGTTTATTGGGATTGAAGGGTACGAACACTGAAGCTTTCTTT. Protein: CASSLLGLKGTNTEAFF.

The chain links TRBV18 to TRBJ2-7; 7 bases are shared with TRBD1. Unmatched junction bases numbered 4, after V lost 6 bases and J lost 2 bases. Germline V lookup: CDR1 KGHSH, CDR2 LQKENI. The CDR3 is 13 residues long. CDR3 sequence (DNA): TGTGCCAGCTCTCCCGGGACAGCCTACGAGCAGTACTTC. This codes for CASSPGTAYEQYF.

V and J are TRBV13 and TRBJ1-4; the match to TRBD1 covers 9 bases. The J segment lost 6 bases and the V segment lost 7 bases, leaving 3 bases of the junction unmatched. Germline CDR1 reads PRHDT; CDR2 reads FYEKMQ (reference sequence). The CDR3 covers 13 residues. CDR3 sequence (DNA): TGTGCCAGCACGACAGGGGGAGATGAAAAACTGTTTTTT. Amino acid sequence: CASTTGGDEKLFF.

The chain is built from TRBV4-1 and TRBJ2-7, with D tentatively TRBD1 (5 bases). Germline V gene sequence: CDR1 MGHRA, CDR2 YSYEKL. The CDR3 has 16 residues. V shed 4 bases and J shed 0 bases, with 16 bases lying between them. CDR3 sequence reads: CASSPRQGPSSYEQYF. DNA for the CDR3: TGCGCCAGCAGCCCTCGCCAGGGCCCGAGCTCCTACGAGCAGTACTTC.

The gene calls are TRBV10-1 and TRBJ2-1, with TRBD2 identical over 8 bases. J was trimmed by 5 bases and V by 6 bases; bases with no gene match: 9. Looked up from germline, CDR1 is WNHNN and CDR2 is SYGVQD (reference sequence). The CDR3 consists of 15 residues. In DNA, the CDR3 is TGCGCCAGCAGCCCCGGGACTAGTGTAGACAATGAGCAGTTCTTC. Encoded protein: CASSPGTSVDNEQFF.

The CDR3 coding sequence is TGCAGCGCTCCTAGCGGGGGGGCCACTAACAATGAGCAGTTCTTC. Translation: CSAPSGGATNNEQFF. This sequence joins TRBV29-1 and TRBJ2-1; TRBD2 matches 12 bases. Unmatched junction bases numbered 9, after V lost 7 bases and J lost 5 bases. The CDR3 has 15 residues. Germline V gene sequence: CDR1 SQVTM, CDR2 ANQGSEA.

In its sample, this clone was seen a few times. This chain uses TRBV9 with TRBJ2-3, with D maybe TRBD2 (7 bases). The V and J ends lost 0 bases and 3 bases respectively, with 14 bases between them. Per the germline V gene, CDR1 is SGDLS and CDR2 is YYNGEE. This CDR3 comprises 16 residues. The CDR3 region has the DNA TGTGCCAGCAGCGTAGATGGGGGGGGCGGGACAGATACGCAGTATTTT. Protein sequence: CASSVDGGGGTDTQYF.

The CDR3 coding sequence is TGTGCCAGCAGTTTAGGCCAGGGGGGTCAGCCCCAGCATTTT. Encoded protein: CASSLGQGGQPQHF. This rearrangement joins TRBV27 to TRBJ1-5; TRBD1 matches 7 bases. Germline trimming cut 2 bases from V and 6 bases from J; bases unmatched to any gene: 4. CDR1 MNHEY and CDR2 SMNVEV come from the germline V gene (reference sequence). CDR3 length: 14 amino acids.

This clone was found once. The V gene is TRBV6-5, the J gene TRBJ2-2; a weak D match, TRBD1 (6 bases). This CDR3 is built from 15 residues. Germline lookup yields CDR1 MNHEY and CDR2 SVGAGI. V was pared by 7 bases and J by 1 base, with 13 bases between. This chain's CDR3 is CASTPRTVNTGELFF. The CDR3 DNA reads TGTGCCAGCACTCCCCGGACAGTGAACACCGGGGAGCTGTTTTTT.